This TCR beta chain stems from a study of human T cells and chemical hapten exposure. Germline V gene sequence: CDR1 LGHNA, CDR2 YSLEER. This CDR3 spans 13 amino acids. V dropped 0 bases and J dropped 5; count of bases not matched to a gene: 0. This clonotype was seen ten or more times. One entry per CDR3 protein results from TCRdb running MiXCR on the RACE reads. The profile covers tens of thousands of distinct CDR3 sequences, with about 8.9% appearing a single time and 15% taken by the ten largest. As to time point: patch test 2, 6 weeks after DPC sensitization. Noted treatment: therapeutic diphenylcyclopropenone sensitization with weekly scalp DPC. Each donor was an alopecia patient between 18 and 70 years of age who qualified for DPC.

The TCR sequence derives from a woman in her thirties or forties with alopecia areata. Some clones in this sample may be carry-over from other donors' samples. Material: whole blood, obtained in connection with sensitization to the hapten diphenylcyclopropenone (DPC). The chain uses TRBV4-3 and TRBJ2-5; 7 bases are a match to TRBD1. The CDR3 DNA follows: TGCGCCAGCAGCCAAGACAGGGGGGAGACCCAGTACTTC. It is translated as CASSQDRGETQYF.